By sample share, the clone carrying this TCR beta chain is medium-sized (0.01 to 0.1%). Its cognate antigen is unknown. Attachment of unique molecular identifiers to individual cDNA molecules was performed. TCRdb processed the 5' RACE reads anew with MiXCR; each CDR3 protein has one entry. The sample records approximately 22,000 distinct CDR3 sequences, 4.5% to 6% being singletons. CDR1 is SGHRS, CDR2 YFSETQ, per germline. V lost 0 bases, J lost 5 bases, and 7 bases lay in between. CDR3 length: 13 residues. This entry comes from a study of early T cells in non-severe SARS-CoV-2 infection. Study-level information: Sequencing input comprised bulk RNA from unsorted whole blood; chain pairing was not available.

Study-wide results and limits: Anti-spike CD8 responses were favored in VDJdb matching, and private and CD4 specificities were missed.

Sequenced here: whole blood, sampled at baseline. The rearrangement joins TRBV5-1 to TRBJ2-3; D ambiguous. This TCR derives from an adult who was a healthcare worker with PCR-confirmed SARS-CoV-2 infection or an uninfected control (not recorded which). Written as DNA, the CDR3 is TGCGCCAGCAGCTTGGCCCCCAAAGATACGCAGTATTTT. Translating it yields CASSLAPKDTQYF. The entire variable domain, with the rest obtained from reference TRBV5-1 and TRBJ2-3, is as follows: KAGVTQTPRYLIKTRGQQVTLSCSPISGHRSVSWYQQTPGQGLQFLFEYFSETQRNKGNFPGRFSGRQFSNSRSEMNVSTLELGDSALYLCASSLAPKDTQYFGPGTRLTVL.